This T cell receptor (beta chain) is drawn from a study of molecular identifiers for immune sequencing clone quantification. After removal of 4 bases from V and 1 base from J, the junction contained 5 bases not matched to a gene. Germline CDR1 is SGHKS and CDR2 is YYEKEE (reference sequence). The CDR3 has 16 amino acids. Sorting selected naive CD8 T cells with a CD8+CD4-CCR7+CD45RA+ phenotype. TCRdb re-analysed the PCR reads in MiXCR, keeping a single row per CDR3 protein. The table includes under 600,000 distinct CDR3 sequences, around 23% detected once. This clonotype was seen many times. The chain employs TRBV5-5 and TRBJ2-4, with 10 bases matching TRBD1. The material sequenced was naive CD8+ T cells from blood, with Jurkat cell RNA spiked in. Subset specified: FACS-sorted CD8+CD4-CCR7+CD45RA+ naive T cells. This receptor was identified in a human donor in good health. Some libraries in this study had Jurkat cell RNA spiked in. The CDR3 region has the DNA TGTGCCAGCAGCATAGACAGGGGGCTCGCCAAAAACATTCAGTACTTC. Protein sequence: CASSIDRGLAKNIQYF.